This record concerns one T cell receptor (beta chain) sequence. The data are from a study of blood T cell repertoires in COVID-19. The CDR3 runs 15 residues. Trimming removed 3 bases from V and 7 bases from J, with 14 bases in between. Germline CDR1 SGHNT, CDR2 YYREEE (reference sequence). Assay: immunoSEQ multiplex PCR; the TCRdb copy retains only in-frame clones and omits some. The top ten clones hold roughly 9.6% of a sample with under 300,000 clones, 70% to 85% of them seen once. The chain joins TRBV5-4 to TRBJ1-6; tentatively, D is TRBD1 (5 bases). Sequencing was carried out using peripheral blood. This receptor was taken from a woman older than 75 with acute or convalescent COVID-19. The CDR3 protein is CASSYNGGFNSPLHF. The CDR3, as DNA: TGTGCCAGCAGCTACAACGGGGGTTTCAATTCACCCCTCCACTTT.